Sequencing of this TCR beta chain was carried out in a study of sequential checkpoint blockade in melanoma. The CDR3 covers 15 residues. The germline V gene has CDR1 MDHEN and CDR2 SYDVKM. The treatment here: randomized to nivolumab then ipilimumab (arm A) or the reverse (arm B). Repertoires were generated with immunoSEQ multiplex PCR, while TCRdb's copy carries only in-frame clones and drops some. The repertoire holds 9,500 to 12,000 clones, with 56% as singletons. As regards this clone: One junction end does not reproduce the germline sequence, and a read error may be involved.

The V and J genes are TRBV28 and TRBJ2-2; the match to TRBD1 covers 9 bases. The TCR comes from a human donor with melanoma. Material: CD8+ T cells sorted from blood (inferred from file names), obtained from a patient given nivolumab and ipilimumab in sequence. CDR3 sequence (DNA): TGTGCCAGCAGTCCGGGGACAGGGAACGCCGGGGAGCTGTTTTTT. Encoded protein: CASSPGTGNAGELFF. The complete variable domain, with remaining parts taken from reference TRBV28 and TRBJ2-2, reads DVKVTQSSRYLVKRTGEKVFLECVQDMDHENMFWYRQDPGLGLRLIYFSYDVKMKEKGDIPEGYSVSREKKERFSLILESASTNQTSMYLCASSPGTGNAGELFFGEGSRLTVL.